A single sample is the source of the 24 T cell receptor beta chains below, sequenced in a study of cytomegalovirus exposure and HLA in healthy donors (dated by TCRdb to 2017 to 2019). Library method: the immunoSEQ multiplex PCR assay. For the multiplex PCR, a mixture combining 60 forward primers for TCR Vbeta segments and 13 reverse primers for TCR Jbeta segments was used. TCRdb provides this immuneACCESS table in a form limited to in-frame rearrangements. Some clones are lacking; in checked studies, under half of them reflect an unresolved V gene, and why the rest are absent is not known. Recorded for this sample are some 130,000 clones; approximately 73% of them occurred a single time. Of the sample, 1% to 1.5% falls within the top ten clones. The material sequenced was PBMCs. The receptors stem from a middle-aged woman in good health and CMV-seronegative.

V is TRBV13 and J is TRBJ1-6; TRBD1 is a possible D gene (5 bases). V dropped 3 bases and J dropped 11 bases, with 11 bases sitting between them. This CDR3 has 13 residues. CDR1 and CDR2 from the germline V gene are PRHDT and FYEKMQ (reference sequence). The CDR3 DNA reads TGTGCCAGCAGCTTCCAGGGTTACCCACCCCTCCACTTT. Translation gives CASSFQGYPPLHF.

The chain joins TRBV6-4 to TRBJ2-2; possibly TRBD1 for D (5 bases). V lost 6 bases and J lost 3, with 5 bases in between. The germline CDR1 and CDR2 sequences are MRHNA and SNTAGT. This CDR3 has 12 residues. In DNA form, the CDR3 reads TGTGCCAGCAGGACAGACACCGGGGAGCTGTTTTTT. This encodes CASRTDTGELFF.

The chain has TRBV27 and TRBJ2-1, with a possible D match to TRBD2 (5 bases). The V end lost 3 bases, the J end lost 8 bases, and 17 bases lay between the germline ends. This CDR3 is built from 15 residues. CDR1 and CDR2 (germline): MNHEY, SMNVEV (reference sequence). The CDR3 here is CASSFFGEKRDEQFF. The CDR3 DNA reads as TGTGCCAGCAGTTTTTTTGGGGAGAAAAGGGATGAGCAGTTCTTC.

This chain connects TRBV5-4 to TRBJ2-3; tentative D call: TRBD2 (5 bases). V shed 3 bases and J shed 6 bases, with 14 bases lying between them. The germline V gene has CDR1 SGHNT and CDR2 YYREEE (reference sequence). The CDR3 totals 14 residues. CDR3 sequence: CASSSTEAGDTQYF. The DNA for the CDR3 is TGTGCCAGCAGCTCGACGGAGGCTGGGGATACGCAGTATTTT. The variable domain in full, completed from reference TRBV5-4 and TRBJ2-3, reads ETGVTQSPTHLIKTRGQQVTLRCSSQSGHNTVSWYQQALGQGPQFIFQYYREEENGRGNFPPRFSGLQFPNYSSELNVNALELDDSALYLCASSSTEAGDTQYFGPGTRLTVL.

The chain has TRBV19 and TRBJ1-2; TRBD1 agrees at 7 bases. The CDR3 spans 14 residues. With 1 base clipped from V and 8 bases from J, the junction kept 7 bases outside the gene matches. Germline lookup yields CDR1 LNHDA and CDR2 SQIVND (reference sequence). Written as DNA, the CDR3 is TGTGCCAGTAGTATAGGAAGACAGGGCATCGGCTACACCTTC. Translating it yields CASSIGRQGIGYTF. The full variable domain, its missing parts supplied by reference TRBV19 and TRBJ1-2, is DGGITQSPKYLFRKEGQNVTLSCEQNLNHDAMYWYRQDPGQGLRLIYYSQIVNDFQKGDIAEGYSVSREKKESFPLTVTSAQKNPTAFYLCASSIGRQGIGYTFGSGTRLTVV.

This clone has only one observation. Additional DNA sequences in this sample encode the identical CDR3. The chain joins TRBV18 to TRBJ1-1, with D possibly being TRBD1 (5 bases). The CDR3 contains 13 residues. Germline values: CDR1 KGHSH, CDR2 LQKENI. Trimming pared 5 bases from V and 2 bases from J, leaving 9 bases between. The DNA of the CDR3 is TGTGCCAGCTCAGGACAAGCCAACACTGAAGCTTTCTTT. This gives the protein CASSGQANTEAFF.

CDR3 bases: TGTGCCAGCAGCTACATCGGGGGGGCTACTCAAGAGACCCAGTACTTC. Translating gives CASSYIGGATQETQYF. The chain is built from TRBV7-9 and TRBJ2-5, with 8 bases that match TRBD2. V shed 4 bases and J 2 bases; nucleotides not matched to a gene: 9. The CDR3 consists of 16 residues. Per germline, CDR1 SEHNR and CDR2 FQNEAQ (reference sequence).

This sequence joins TRBV5-1 and TRBJ2-2; 8 bases line up with TRBD1. CDR1 is SGHRS and CDR2 is YFSETQ in the germline V gene. CDR3 size: 16 residues. The junction had 9 bases not matched to a gene; V was cut back by 7 bases and J by 1 base. The CDR3 spells CASQKPGTGNTGELFF. The CDR3, as DNA: TGCGCCAGCCAGAAACCGGGGACAGGGAACACCGGGGAGCTGTTTTTT.

The chain uses TRBV5-6 and TRBJ2-5; D perhaps matches TRBD2 (6 bases). This CDR3 contains 15 residues. The ends were cut back, 0 bases at V and 2 bases at J, with 11 bases in the middle. Germline CDR1 and CDR2: SGHDT and YYEEEE. This CDR3 is CASSLARSGQETQYF. CDR3 DNA: TGTGCCAGCAGCTTGGCCCGCAGCGGGCAAGAGACCCAGTACTTC. Full variable domain (remainder filled in from reference TRBV5-6 and TRBJ2-5): DAGVTQSPTHLIKTRGQQVTLRCSPKSGHDTVSWYQQALGQGPQFIFQYYEEEERQRGNFPDRFSGHQFPNYSSELNVNALLLGDSALYLCASSLARSGQETQYFGPGTRLLVL.

The chain carries TRBV28 and TRBJ1-2; D is possibly TRBD1 (6 bases). CDR3 length equals 13 residues. Looked up from germline, CDR1 is MDHEN and CDR2 is SYDVKM. Trimming pared 6 bases from V and 5 bases from J, leaving 13 bases between. The CDR3 here is CASSSGRGYGYTF. CDR3 coding DNA: TGTGCCAGCAGCTCTGGAAGGGGGTATGGCTACACCTTC.

V and J are TRBV18 and TRBJ2-5; D is undetermined. The CDR3 has 12 residues. Trimming left V 4 bases short and J 5 bases short, with 8 bases between. The germline CDR1 and CDR2 sequences are KGHSH and LQKENI. In DNA, the CDR3 is TGTGCCAGCTCACTCCCTAGGGAGACCCAGTACTTC. Protein product: CASSLPRETQYF.

The rearrangement joins TRBV18 to TRBJ2-1; D is possibly TRBD1 (5 bases). V shed 1 base and J shed 4 bases, with 11 bases lying between them. CDR3 size: 15 residues. The V gene's germline CDR1 is KGHSH and CDR2 LQKENI. The CDR3 sequence: CASSPQQGSYNEQFF. The CDR3, as DNA: TGTGCCAGCTCACCACAGCAGGGTTCGTACAATGAGCAGTTCTTC.

The V call is TRBV29-1, the J call TRBJ1-2; possible D gene TRBD1, 6 bases. Germline V CDR1 and CDR2: SQVTM, ANQGSEA. V dropped 6 bases and J dropped 7 bases, with 15 bases sitting between them. The CDR3 has 12 amino acids. The CDR3, as DNA: TGCAGCGTAGACACAGGGACCTCTGGCTACACCTTC. Translation: CSVDTGTSGYTF.

The sample holds a few counts of this clone. The V gene is TRBV29-1, the J gene TRBJ1-1; TRBD1 matches 8 bases. The CDR3 sequence is 10 residues long. V lost 7 bases, J lost 8 bases, and 3 bases stayed unmatched. Germline lookup yields CDR1 SQVTM and CDR2 ANQGSEA. Here the CDR3 DNA reads TGCAGCGCTGGACAGGGCGAAGCTTTCTTT. The encoded protein is CSAGQGEAFF.

The V and J genes are TRBV27 and TRBJ1-2, with D possibly TRBD1 on 5 matching bases. V was clipped by 3 bases and J by 4 bases, with 12 bases between them. CDR1 is MNHEY, CDR2 SMNVEV, per germline (reference sequence). The length of the CDR3 is 14 residues. CDR3 DNA sequence: TGTGCCAGCAGTTTCTCGGGACTAGGCTATGGCTACACCTTC. It yields the protein CASSFSGLGYGYTF.

V and J are TRBV18 and TRBJ1-1; D is undetermined. This CDR3 region has 15 residues. Germline CDR1 reads KGHSH; CDR2 reads LQKENI. With 5 bases removed from V and 0 bases from J, the gap between germline ends came to 13 bases. CDR3 coding DNA: TGTGCCAGCTCAGGTACCGGGAACATGAACACTGAAGCTTTCTTT. This sequence encodes CASSGTGNMNTEAFF.

The chain joins TRBV4-1 to TRBJ1-2; TRBD1 aligns across 7 bases. V trimming: 1 base; J trimming: 4 bases; junction bases outside the gene matches: 6. Germline CDR1 is MGHRA and CDR2 is YSYEKL. This CDR3 comprises 15 residues. CDR3 DNA: TGCGCCAGCAGCCAAGGACAGGGTCTCGGCTATGGCTACACCTTC. Protein sequence: CASSQGQGLGYGYTF.

The J gene is TRBJ2-5, the V gene TRBV7-2, with 7 bases lining up with TRBD2. The CDR3 sequence is 14 residues long. The trim removed 1 base at V and 5 bases at J, leaving 4 bases unmatched. Germline CDR1 and CDR2: SGHTA and FQGNSA. Here the CDR3 reads CASSLVAGGETQYF. The DNA of the CDR3 is TGTGCCAGCAGCTTAGTAGCGGGCGGGGAGACCCAGTACTTC. Drawing the rest from reference TRBV7-2 and TRBJ2-5, the complete variable domain is GAGVSQSPSNKVTEKGKDVELRCDPISGHTALYWYRQSLGQGLEFLIYFQGNSAPDKSGLPSDRFSAERTGGSVSTLTIQRTQQEDSAVYLCASSLVAGGETQYFGPGTRLLVL.

In this sample, this clone turned up a few times. The rearrangement joins TRBV6-1 to TRBJ1-5; no clear D gene. The V end was cut by 1 base, the J end by 5 bases, with 9 bases between. Germline loops: CDR1 MNHNS, CDR2 SASEGT. This CDR3 spans 14 amino acids. CDR3 nucleotide sequence: TGTGCCAGCAGTGAAGGCAGCGATTATCAGCCCCAGCATTTT. Residues: CASSEGSDYQPQHF.

This chain connects TRBV6-4 to TRBJ1-4; 7 nucleotides align to TRBD1. This CDR3 spans 16 amino acids. CDR1 is MRHNA, CDR2 SNTAGT, per germline. V gave up 6 bases and J gave up 1 base; unmatched junction bases: 8. CDR3 nucleotides: TGTGCCAGCAGCCCCACAGGGGCTGGAACTAATGAAAAACTGTTTTTT. It yields the protein CASSPTGAGTNEKLFF.

V gene TRBV6-5 combines with J gene TRBJ2-5; D call uncertain. Germline loops: CDR1 MNHEY, CDR2 SVGAGI. The CDR3 spans 14 residues. V lost 0 bases and J lost 2, with 7 bases in between. CDR3 sequence reads: CASSYSAEQETQYF. CDR3 in DNA: TGTGCCAGCAGTTACTCGGCCGAACAAGAGACCCAGTACTTC.

This clone was seen more than once but under ten times. V and J are TRBV6-1 and TRBJ1-5, with D hard to call. The CDR3 length is 16 residues. Germline CDR1 MNHNS, CDR2 SASEGT. Between the trimmed V and J ends, which lost 1 base and 5 bases, there was a span of 15 bases. The CDR3 loop is CASSEDVVRSDQPQHF. CDR3 coding DNA: TGTGCCAGCAGTGAAGACGTTGTGAGGAGTGATCAGCCCCAGCATTTT.

This clone came up a few times. The rearrangement uses TRBV2 and TRBJ2-7; no clear D gene. V was clipped by 11 bases and J by 2 bases, with 13 bases between them. The CDR3 totals 12 residues. Germline CDR1 and CDR2: SNHLY and FYNNEI. The DNA of the CDR3 is TGTGCCGGAGTCGGAAACACCTACGAGCAGTACGTC. As protein: CAGVGNTYEQYV.

The chain has TRBV28 and TRBJ1-5; 7 nucleotides match TRBD1. CDR3 length: 14 residues. Germline lookup yields CDR1 MDHEN and CDR2 SYDVKM. J gave up 5 bases and V 5 bases, and 6 bases lay outside the gene matches. The DNA of the CDR3 is TGTGCCAGCAGTGAGACAGGGAAGGATCAGCCCCAGCATTTT. It yields the protein CASSETGKDQPQHF.